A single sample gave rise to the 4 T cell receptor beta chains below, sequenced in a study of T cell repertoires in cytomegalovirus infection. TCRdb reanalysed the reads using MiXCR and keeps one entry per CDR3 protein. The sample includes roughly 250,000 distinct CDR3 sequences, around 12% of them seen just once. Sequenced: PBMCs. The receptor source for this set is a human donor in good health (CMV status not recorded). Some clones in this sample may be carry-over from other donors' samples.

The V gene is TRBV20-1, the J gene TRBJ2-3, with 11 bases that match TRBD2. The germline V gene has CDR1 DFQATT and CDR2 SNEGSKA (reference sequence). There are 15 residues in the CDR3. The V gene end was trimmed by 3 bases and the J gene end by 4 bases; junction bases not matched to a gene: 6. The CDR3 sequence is CSASLTSGGPDTQYF. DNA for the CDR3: TGCAGTGCTAGTTTAACTAGCGGGGGCCCAGATACGCAGTATTTT.

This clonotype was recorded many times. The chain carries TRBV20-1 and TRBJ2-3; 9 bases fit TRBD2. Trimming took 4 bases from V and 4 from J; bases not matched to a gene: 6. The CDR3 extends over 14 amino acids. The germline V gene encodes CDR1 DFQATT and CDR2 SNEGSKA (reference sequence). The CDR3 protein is CSAIGREGPDTQYF. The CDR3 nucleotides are TGCAGTGCTATTGGGCGGGAGGGCCCAGATACGCAGTATTTT.

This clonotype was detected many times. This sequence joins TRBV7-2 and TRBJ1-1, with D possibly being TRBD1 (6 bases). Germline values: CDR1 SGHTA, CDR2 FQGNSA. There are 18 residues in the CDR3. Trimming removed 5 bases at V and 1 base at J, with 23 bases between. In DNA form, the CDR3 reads TGTGCCAGCAGCGCTAGTCTTTTTGGGGGGGCGAAGAACACTGAAGCTTTCTTT. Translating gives CASSASLFGGAKNTEAFF.

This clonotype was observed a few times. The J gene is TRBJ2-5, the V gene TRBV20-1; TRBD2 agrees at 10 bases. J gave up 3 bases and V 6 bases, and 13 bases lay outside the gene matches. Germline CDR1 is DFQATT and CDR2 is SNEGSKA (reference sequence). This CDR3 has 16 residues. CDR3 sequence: CSAGVTRTSGEETQYF. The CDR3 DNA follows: TGCAGTGCCGGGGTAACCCGGACTAGCGGCGAAGAGACCCAGTACTTC.